The T cell receptor beta chain described here comes from a study of cytomegalovirus exposure and HLA in healthy donors. A word on this clone: The antigen remains undetermined.

PCR amplification relied on 60 Vbeta primers (plus 13 Jbeta primers). Clones were sequenced by immunoSEQ multiplex PCR, and TCRdb holds only the in-frame ones, with some missing. The sample holds around 120,000 clones. The CDR3 is 15 residues long. The V gene's germline CDR1 is MNHEY and CDR2 SMNVEV (reference sequence). V was pared by 5 bases and J by 6 bases, with 8 bases of the junction left unmatched. Whole-study findings and limits: Association with HLA alleles at 0.05 false discovery rate was found for around 17,000 TCR beta sequences in a later analysis.

The sample taken for sequencing was PBMCs. The gene calls are TRBV27 and TRBJ2-7, with TRBD2 identical over 12 bases. The TCR sequence derives from a man aged 18 to 30 in good health and CMV-seronegative. CDR3: CASSPRTSGISEQYF. The CDR3 nucleotides are TGTGCCAGCAGTCCGCGGACTAGCGGGATCTCCGAGCAGTACTTC.